These T cell receptor beta chains were read from a single sample in a study of T cell responses to AZD1222 COVID-19 vaccine. Produced via immunoSEQ multiplex PCR; TCRdb's table is partial and in-frame only. The sample lists 150,000 to 200,000 clones, roughly 90% occurring once. The sequences come from peripheral blood, collected on day 0 of AZD1222 vaccination. Receptors originate from an adult in good health. Each CDR3 is given with its conserved first and last residue. Each record gives: clone size, J gene, D gene, V gene, CDR3 DNA, CDR3 protein. A D gene is named only where the DNA matches it firmly. Where a row states a size, it is once, few, many or the class of an expanded clone; other rows omit it.

clone size: -
J gene: TRBJ1-2
D gene: -
V gene: TRBV3-1/TRBV3-2
CDR3 DNA: TGTGCCAGCAGCCCCGTCCGGTATGGCTACACCTTC
CDR3 protein: CASSPVRYGYTF

clone size: once
J gene: TRBJ1-2
D gene: -
V gene: TRBV27
CDR3 DNA: TGTGCCAGCAGTCCATCCCGAGGCGGTGGCTACACCTTC
CDR3 protein: CASSPSRGGGYTF

clone size: -
J gene: TRBJ2-7
D gene: -
V gene: TRBV2
CDR3 DNA: TGTGCCAGCAGACGGGACCCCTACGAGCAGTACTTC
CDR3 protein: CASRRDPYEQYF

clone size: -
J gene: TRBJ2-6
D gene: -
V gene: TRBV9
CDR3 DNA: TGTGCCAGCAGCGTTCCCTTAGGAGCCAACGTCCTGACTTTC
CDR3 protein: CASSVPLGANVLTF

clone size: -
J gene: TRBJ1-4
D gene: -
V gene: TRBV9
CDR3 DNA: TGTGCCAGCAGCGTAGACCGGGGCGGGAATGAAAAACTGTTTTTT
CDR3 protein: CASSVDRGGNEKLFF

clone size: -
J gene: TRBJ1-4
D gene: TRBD1
V gene: TRBV5-1
CDR3 DNA: TGCGCCAGCAGCTTGCAGCCGGGACAGGCCAATGAAAAACTGTTTTTT
CDR3 protein: CASSLQPGQANEKLFF

clone size: once
J gene: TRBJ2-2
D gene: TRBD1
V gene: TRBV11-1
CDR3 DNA: TGTGCCAGCAGTCTCAAGACAGGGAGCACCGGGGAGCTGTTTTTT
CDR3 protein: CASSLKTGSTGELFF

clone size: once
J gene: TRBJ2-1
D gene: -
V gene: TRBV16
CDR3 DNA: TGTGCCAGCAGCCAACAGAACAATGAGCAGTTCTTC
CDR3 protein: CASSQQNNEQFF

clone size: once
J gene: TRBJ1-6
D gene: -
V gene: TRBV7-9
CDR3 DNA: TGTGCCAGCAGCTTAGATGGGGGGAATTCACCCCTCCACTTT
CDR3 protein: CASSLDGGNSPLHF

clone size: -
J gene: TRBJ1-5
D gene: -
V gene: TRBV18
CDR3 DNA: TGTGCCAGCTCACCATCTCGGGGGGCAGGGAGCAATCAGCCCCAGCATTTT
CDR3 protein: CASSPSRGAGSNQPQHF

clone size: -
J gene: TRBJ2-7
D gene: -
V gene: TRBV15
CDR3 DNA: TGTGCCACCAGCAGAGATCAAGGTTCCTACGAGCAGTACTTC
CDR3 protein: CATSRDQGSYEQYF

clone size: -
J gene: TRBJ1-2
D gene: -
V gene: TRBV7-2
CDR3 DNA: TGTGCCAGCAGCGAACGACAGCTTCAAGGCTACACCTTC
CDR3 protein: CASSERQLQGYTF

clone size: -
J gene: TRBJ1-5
D gene: TRBD1
V gene: TRBV19
CDR3 DNA: TGTGCCAGTAGTATCCCCGACTTCACAGGGGGCGAAAGCAATCAGCCCCAGCATTTT
CDR3 protein: CASSIPDFTGGESNQPQHF

clone size: -
J gene: TRBJ2-7
D gene: -
V gene: TRBV18
CDR3 DNA: TGTGCCAGCTCACCAGACCGAACTAACTACGAGCAGTACTTC
CDR3 protein: CASSPDRTNYEQYF

clone size: -
J gene: TRBJ2-7
D gene: -
V gene: TRBV28
CDR3 DNA: TGTGCCAGCAGTCCTAACGTCGGGGAGCAGTACTTC
CDR3 protein: CASSPNVGEQYF

clone size: -
J gene: TRBJ2-7
D gene: TRBD1
V gene: TRBV10-3
CDR3 DNA: TGTGCCATCAGAGTGGGGACAGACTACGAGCAGTACTTC
CDR3 protein: CAIRVGTDYEQYF

clone size: -
J gene: TRBJ2-2
D gene: -
V gene: TRBV7-2
CDR3 DNA: TGTGCCAGCAGCCCGAACGGACATCTGAACACCGGGGAGCTGTTTTTT
CDR3 protein: CASSPNGHLNTGELFF

clone size: -
J gene: TRBJ1-1
D gene: TRBD1
V gene: TRBV6-5
CDR3 DNA: TGTGCCAGCAGTAGAGACAGGGAGACCTACACTGAAGCTTTCTTT
CDR3 protein: CASSRDRETYTEAFF

clone size: -
J gene: TRBJ1-1
D gene: -
V gene: TRBV9
CDR3 DNA: TGTGCCAGCATAGAACAATCTCGGAGGAAAATGAACACTGAAGCTTTCTTT
CDR3 protein: CASIEQSRRKMNTEAFF

clone size: -
J gene: TRBJ2-7
D gene: -
V gene: TRBV6-5
CDR3 DNA: TGTGCCAGCAGTTACCACGACGCGGCCGAGCAGTACTTC
CDR3 protein: CASSYHDAAEQYF

clone size: -
J gene: TRBJ1-1
D gene: -
V gene: TRBV7-3
CDR3 DNA: TGTGCCAGCAGCTTCGTGCCCGGCCCCTACCTGGGGAGCACTGAAGCTTTCTTT
CDR3 protein: CASSFVPGPYLGSTEAFF

clone size: -
J gene: TRBJ1-5
D gene: TRBD1
V gene: TRBV27
CDR3 DNA: TGTGCCAGCAGCCGATACGGGACAGGGGGCAATCAGCCCCAGCATTTT
CDR3 protein: CASSRYGTGGNQPQHF

clone size: -
J gene: TRBJ2-7
D gene: TRBD1
V gene: TRBV15
CDR3 DNA: TGTGCCACCAGCAGAGATCCCGACAGGGCTTCGTACGAGCAGTACTTC
CDR3 protein: CATSRDPDRASYEQYF

clone size: -
J gene: TRBJ2-3
D gene: -
V gene: TRBV5-1
CDR3 DNA: TGCGCCAGCAGCCTCCTCTCCACAGATACGCAGTATTTT
CDR3 protein: CASSLLSTDTQYF

clone size: -
J gene: TRBJ2-2
D gene: -
V gene: TRBV9
CDR3 DNA: TGTGCCAGCAGCCCCCCCCTCTGGGGGTTGAACACCGGGGAGCTGTTTTTT
CDR3 protein: CASSPPLWGLNTGELFF

clone size: -
J gene: TRBJ2-3
D gene: -
V gene: TRBV5-1
CDR3 DNA: TGCGCCAGCAGCTTGGTAGGGGTTGCCTCTAGCACAGATACGCAGTATTTT
CDR3 protein: CASSLVGVASSTDTQYF

clone size: -
J gene: TRBJ1-4
D gene: -
V gene: TRBV10-3
CDR3 DNA: TGTGCCATCAGTGAGTCGGGCGCTGGACAGCTTAATGAAAAACTGTTTTTT
CDR3 protein: CAISESGAGQLNEKLFF

clone size: -
J gene: TRBJ2-3
D gene: -
V gene: TRBV2
CDR3 DNA: TGTGCCAGCAGTGGAAGTGGGAGAAGGTTTGGTACGCAGTATTTT
CDR3 protein: CASSGSGRRFGTQYF

clone size: once
J gene: TRBJ1-1
D gene: -
V gene: TRBV14
CDR3 DNA: TGTGCCAGCAGCCTAGGACCGAACACTGAAGCTTTCTTT
CDR3 protein: CASSLGPNTEAFF

clone size: -
J gene: TRBJ2-7
D gene: TRBD1
V gene: TRBV19
CDR3 DNA: TGTGCCAGTAGTACCGGGACAGGGGCGAAGCAGTACTTC
CDR3 protein: CASSTGTGAKQYF

clone size: once
J gene: TRBJ2-5
D gene: TRBD2
V gene: TRBV5-1
CDR3 DNA: TGCGCCAGCAGCTCCCTACTAGCGGGAGACGGGGAGACCCAGTACTTC
CDR3 protein: CASSSLLAGDGETQYF

clone size: few
J gene: TRBJ2-7
D gene: TRBD1
V gene: TRBV20-1
CDR3 DNA: TGCAGTGCGACGGGACAGCAAGAGCAGTACTTC
CDR3 protein: CSATGQQEQYF

clone size: -
J gene: TRBJ1-1
D gene: -
V gene: TRBV7-9
CDR3 DNA: TGTGCCAGCAGCTTGGGGCAGGGGAGTAGGCGTACTGAAGCTTTCTTT
CDR3 protein: CASSLGQGSRRTEAFF

clone size: -
J gene: TRBJ1-1
D gene: TRBD1
V gene: TRBV16
CDR3 DNA: TGTGCCAGCAGCCAAAGACAGGGTGGTCCCACTGAAGCTTTCTTT
CDR3 protein: CASSQRQGGPTEAFF

clone size: -
J gene: TRBJ2-1
D gene: TRBD2
V gene: TRBV6-2/TRBV6-3
CDR3 DNA: TGTGCCAGTAACCCTAGCGGGGGGGCGAATGAGCAGTTCTTC
CDR3 protein: CASNPSGGANEQFF

clone size: -
J gene: TRBJ1-1
D gene: TRBD1
V gene: TRBV12-3/TRBV12-4
CDR3 DNA: TGTGCCAGCAGTGACAGGGGGGAAGCTTTCTTT
CDR3 protein: CASSDRGEAFF

clone size: -
J gene: TRBJ2-4
D gene: -
V gene: TRBV11-2
CDR3 DNA: TGTGCCAGCAGCTTAGAGCCAGCCAAAAACATTCAGTACTTC
CDR3 protein: CASSLEPAKNIQYF

clone size: -
J gene: TRBJ2-7
D gene: -
V gene: TRBV3-1/TRBV3-2
CDR3 DNA: TGTGCCAGCAGCCAAGTGGATCATAGGGAGCAGTACTTC
CDR3 protein: CASSQVDHREQYF

clone size: -
J gene: TRBJ2-5
D gene: TRBD2
V gene: TRBV27
CDR3 DNA: TGTGCCAGCAGTTTATCGGCAGAACTACTAGCGGGGGGGCAAGAGACCCAGTACTTC
CDR3 protein: CASSLSAELLAGGQETQYF

clone size: -
J gene: TRBJ1-1
D gene: -
V gene: TRBV6-1
CDR3 DNA: TGTGCCAGCAGAGAAGGACAGTCGGAAGCTTTCTTT
CDR3 protein: CASREGQSEAFF

clone size: -
J gene: TRBJ1-1
D gene: TRBD1
V gene: TRBV18
CDR3 DNA: TGTGCCAGCTCACCACCTGGGACAGCGAACACTGAAGCTTTCTTT
CDR3 protein: CASSPPGTANTEAFF

clone size: -
J gene: TRBJ2-1
D gene: -
V gene: TRBV5-4
CDR3 DNA: TGTGCCAGCAGCGAGGGACGGAACAATGAGCAGTTCTTC
CDR3 protein: CASSEGRNNEQFF

clone size: -
J gene: TRBJ1-1
D gene: -
V gene: TRBV10-3
CDR3 DNA: TGTGCCATCAGTGAAGGGGGGTCGCTCACTGAAGCTTTCTTT
CDR3 protein: CAISEGGSLTEAFF

clone size: -
J gene: TRBJ2-5
D gene: -
V gene: TRBV5-6
CDR3 DNA: TGTGCCAGCAGCTTGGGGTCCCCCGGGGAGACCCAGTACTTC
CDR3 protein: CASSLGSPGETQYF

clone size: -
J gene: TRBJ2-7
D gene: -
V gene: TRBV19
CDR3 DNA: TGTGCCAGTAGTCCCCCGGGGGGCGGCGAGCAGTACTTC
CDR3 protein: CASSPPGGGEQYF

clone size: -
J gene: TRBJ1-1
D gene: TRBD1
V gene: TRBV28
CDR3 DNA: TGTGCCAGCAGTCGGACAGGGGGTTACCAATCAATGAACACTGAAGCTTTCTTT
CDR3 protein: CASSRTGGYQSMNTEAFF

clone size: -
J gene: TRBJ1-2
D gene: -
V gene: TRBV6-2/TRBV6-3
CDR3 DNA: TGTGCCAGCAGTTACTCGACGGCCTCTTCCTATGGCTACACCTTC
CDR3 protein: CASSYSTASSYGYTF

clone size: -
J gene: TRBJ1-2
D gene: -
V gene: TRBV27
CDR3 DNA: TGTGCCAGCAGTTTATCTCCAGGGGCCCTATATGGCTACACCTTC
CDR3 protein: CASSLSPGALYGYTF

clone size: few
J gene: TRBJ2-7
D gene: TRBD2
V gene: TRBV5-1
CDR3 DNA: TGCGCCAGCAGCCAAATAGGGACTAGCTCCAACGAGCAGTACTTC
CDR3 protein: CASSQIGTSSNEQYF